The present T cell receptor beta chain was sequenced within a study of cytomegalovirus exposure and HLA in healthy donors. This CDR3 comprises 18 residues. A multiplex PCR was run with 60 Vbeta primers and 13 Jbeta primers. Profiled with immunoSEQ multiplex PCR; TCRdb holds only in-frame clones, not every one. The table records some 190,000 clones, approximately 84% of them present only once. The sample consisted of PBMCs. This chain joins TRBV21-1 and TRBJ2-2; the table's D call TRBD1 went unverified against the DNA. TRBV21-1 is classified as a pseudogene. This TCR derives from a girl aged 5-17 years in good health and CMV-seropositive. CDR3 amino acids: CASSKRDRRGRGPGELFF. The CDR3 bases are TGTGCCAGCAGCAAACGGGATAGGAGGGGAAGGGGGCCCGGGGAGCTGTTTTTT.